Included here is one T cell receptor (beta chain) sequence, with context. At one of its ends the junction is not consistent with the germline gene, which may arise from a read error. The PCR made use of 60 Vbeta and 13 Jbeta primers. Repertoires were generated with immunoSEQ multiplex PCR, while TCRdb's copy carries only in-frame clones and drops some. The sample holds 90,000 to 150,000 clones, about 79% seen once. The CDR3 extends over 15 amino acids. CDR1 and CDR2 (germline): MNHNS, SASEGT. These data belong to a study of cytomegalovirus exposure and HLA in healthy donors. The TCR was taken from a human donor in good health. The chain employs TRBV6-1 and TRBJ1-2, with 7 bases aligning to TRBD1. Sequencing used PBMCs. The CDR3 loop is CASSTHLDREVNWPF. In DNA form, the CDR3 reads TGTGCCAGCAGTACCCACCTTGACAGGGAGGTTAATTGGCCCTTC.